The present T cell receptor (beta chain) was sequenced within a study of somatic mutations in cytotoxic T cells in rheumatoid arthritis. Turning to the study itself: Some V beta antibody-stained T-cell populations were flow-sorted at nearly 100% purity, including V beta1+ cells sequenced for TCRB.

Isolation of the CD4+ and CD8+ populations was accomplished via positive magnetic bead selection, with purity assessed by flow cytometry. This CDR3 comprises 15 residues. The V end was cut by 2 bases, the J end by 7 bases, with 12 bases between. The V gene's germline CDR1 is LNHDA and CDR2 SQIVND (reference sequence). Authors' analysis steps: Rarely, patient CD8+ clones larger than 1% corresponded to published virus-specific TCRB sequences. TCRdb keeps only in-frame clones here, not all; method: immunoSEQ multiplex PCR. The V and J calls and clone size are taken from that table; D and trimming were inferred from the DNA. This table holds 7,100 or so clones, roughly 75% found once.

The TCR was taken from an adult with rheumatoid arthritis. The V call is TRBV19, the J call TRBJ1-6; weak D call: TRBD1 (6 bases). The sequenced sample was CD8+ T cells sorted from blood. DNA of the CDR3: TGTGCCAGTAGTATATCCCAGGGGCGGAATTCACCCCTCCACTTT. Its translation: CASSISQGRNSPLHF.